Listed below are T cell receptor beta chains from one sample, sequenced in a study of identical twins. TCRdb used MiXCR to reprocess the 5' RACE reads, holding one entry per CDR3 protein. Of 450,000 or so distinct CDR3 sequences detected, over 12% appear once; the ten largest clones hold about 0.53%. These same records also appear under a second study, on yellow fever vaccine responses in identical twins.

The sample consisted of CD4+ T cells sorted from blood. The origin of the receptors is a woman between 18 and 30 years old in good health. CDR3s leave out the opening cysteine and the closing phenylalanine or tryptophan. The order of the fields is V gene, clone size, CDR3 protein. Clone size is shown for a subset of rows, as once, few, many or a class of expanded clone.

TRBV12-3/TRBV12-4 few ASSLDRLAY
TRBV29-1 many SADRGEIDTQY
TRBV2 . ASSFERDRGHEQY
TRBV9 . ASSVSVGMGHIQY
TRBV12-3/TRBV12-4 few ASSADRDHTGELF
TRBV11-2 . ASSPRGRKANTGELF
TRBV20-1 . SARGTSYGETQY
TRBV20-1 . SAVAGGRYNEQF
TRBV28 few ASSSPTGLAGVNEQF
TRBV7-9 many ASSSDEQF
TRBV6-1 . ASRPTPGASNTGELF
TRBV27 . ASPIRAQRYEQY
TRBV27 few ASSFSGASSYNEQF
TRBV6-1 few ASSPRGAYEQY
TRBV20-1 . SAWTSGRAGKDTQY
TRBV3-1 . ASAQLAGGLDEQY
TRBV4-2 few ASSQTDRVGEKLF
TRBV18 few ASSYLWGSDEQF
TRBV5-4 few ASSLGPAGGFRYNEQF
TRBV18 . ASSPLGTGDYNEQF
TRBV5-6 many ASSLQGPNTEAF
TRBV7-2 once ASSPQFRLDGYT
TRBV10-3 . AISGTDQETQY
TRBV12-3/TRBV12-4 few ASSLATVYNEQF
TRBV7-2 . ASSLGAQGERNIQY
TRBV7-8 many ASSPDRAAEAF
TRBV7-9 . ASSHRPRDREETQY
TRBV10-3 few AISGTGPAGGEQF
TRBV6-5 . ASSYSKGQGADEQY
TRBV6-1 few ASSSTQGGYEQY
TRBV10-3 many AIAGFAASTDTQY